This TCR beta chain came from a study of cytomegalovirus exposure and HLA in healthy donors. This CDR3 has 15 residues. Germline loops: CDR1 SQVTM, CDR2 ANQGSEA. Unmatched junction bases numbered 14, after V lost 6 bases and J lost 12 bases. The PCR ran on 60 Vbeta and 13 Jbeta primers. The data were produced by immunoSEQ multiplex PCR, yet TCRdb's version contains in-frame clones alone and is incomplete. The sample lists about 61,000 clones; about 89% were seen once. The sample comprised PBMCs. The receptor's source is a man between 25 and 39 years old in good health and CMV-seropositive. V and J are TRBV29-1 and TRBJ1-4; 12 bases match TRBD1. In DNA form, the CDR3 reads TGCAGCGTCCTCTTTTTGGGACAGGGGGCAGGGGAACTGTTTTTT. Its translation: CSVLFLGQGAGELFF. The full variable domain, completed using reference TRBV29-1 and TRBJ1-4, is SAVISQKPSRDICQRGTSLTIQCQVDSQVTMMFWYRQQPGQSLTLIATANQGSEATYESGFVIDKFPISRPNLTFSTLTVSNMSPEDSSIYLCSVLFLGQGAGELFFGSGTQLSVL.